A selection of T cell receptor beta chains follows, all from one sample in a study of blood T cell repertoires in COVID-19. Produced via immunoSEQ multiplex PCR; TCRdb's table is partial and in-frame only. The sample has 150,000 to 200,000 clones, roughly 84% seen once. The source material was PBMCs or T cells enriched from blood (not recorded which). The receptors were sampled from a man over 45 who had recovered from COVID-19. CDR3s include the opening cysteine and the closing phenylalanine or tryptophan. D genes are given only for firm matches. The size entry is marked missing in some rows and otherwise reads once, few, many or a size class.

>TRBJ1-5|.|.|TRBV27
CASSLRQRNQPQHF
TGTGCCAGCAGTTTACGACAGCGCAATCAGCCCCAGCATTTT
>TRBJ1-1|.|TRBD1|TRBV25-1
CASSSGQAKFF
TGTGCCAGCAGTTCCGGACAGGCCAAATTCTTT
>TRBJ1-5|.|.|TRBV2
CASSDRGIGQPQHF
TGTGCCAGCAGTGACAGGGGAATAGGTCAGCCCCAGCATTTT
>TRBJ2-7|once|TRBD1|TRBV7-9
CASSLFPRDREAYEQYF
TGTGCCAGCAGCTTATTTCCCCGGGACAGGGAGGCCTACGAGCAGTACTTC
>TRBJ2-2|.|.|TRBV25-1
CASRGTGFTGELFF
TGTGCCAGCAGGGGAACAGGGTTCACCGGGGAGCTGTTTTTT
>TRBJ2-5|.|TRBD2|TRBV10-1
CASSGSASGQETQYF
TGCGCCAGCAGTGGATCAGCTAGCGGCCAAGAGACCCAGTACTTC
>TRBJ2-2|.|.|TRBV19
CASKYRLQVTGELFF
TGTGCCAGTAAGTACCGGCTGCAGGTGACCGGGGAGCTGTTTTTT
>TRBJ2-7|.|TRBD2|TRBV7-2
CASSFLAGLYEQYF
TGTGCCAGCAGCTTTCTAGCGGGGTTGTACGAGCAGTACTTC
>TRBJ1-1|.|.|TRBV5-6
CASRFQGQSSLNTEAFF
TGTGCCAGCCGATTTCAGGGCCAATCCAGCCTAAACACTGAAGCTTTCTTT
>TRBJ2-1|.|TRBD1|TRBV6-6
CASRPPGTGSINEQFF
TGTGCCAGCAGGCCTCCCGGGACAGGTTCTATCAATGAGCAGTTCTTC
>TRBJ2-6|.|TRBD2|TRBV7-2
CASSAGGAGANVLTF
TGTGCCAGCAGCGCTGGGGGGGCTGGGGCCAACGTCCTGACTTTC
>TRBJ1-1|.|.|TRBV7-6
CASSTGLGNTEAFF
TGTGCCAGCAGTACAGGGCTAGGGAACACTGAAGCTTTCTTT
>TRBJ1-4|.|.|TRBV27
CASSLLGAANEKLFF
TGTGCCAGCAGTTTATTGGGGGCGGCTAATGAAAAACTGTTTTTT
>TRBJ1-1|.|.|TRBV18
CASSLQGNTEAFF
TGTGCCAGCTCATTACAGGGGAACACTGAAGCTTTCTTT
>TRBJ1-2|.|.|TRBV3-1/TRBV3-2
CASSQGALSYGYTF
TGTGCCAGCAGCCAAGGGGCCTTAAGTTATGGCTACACCTTC
>TRBJ2-7|few|TRBD1|TRBV18
CASSPDRVTSSYEQYF
TGTGCCAGCTCACCGGACAGGGTTACCTCGTCCTACGAGCAGTACTTC
>TRBJ1-6|.|.|TRBV10-3
CAISTQGVQSPLHF
TGTGCCATCAGTACACAAGGGGTTCAATCACCCCTCCACTTT
>TRBJ2-2|once|TRBD2|TRBV5-1
CASSLRVAGNTGELFF
TGCGCCAGCAGCTTGAGGGTAGCGGGGAACACCGGGGAGCTGTTTTTT
>TRBJ2-7|.|.|TRBV24-1
CATTPGPGSSYEQYF
TGTGCCACCACTCCCGGACCGGGAAGCTCCTACGAGCAGTACTTC
>TRBJ1-5|.|.|TRBV28
CASVAGTLQPQHF
TGTGCCTCGGTGGCAGGAACTCTACAGCCCCAGCATTTT
>TRBJ1-5|few|TRBD1|TRBV28
CASSYSMTGNNQPQHF
TGTGCCAGCAGTTACAGCATGACAGGGAACAATCAGCCCCAGCATTTT
>TRBJ2-5|.|TRBD2|TRBV28
CASSLQRGHQETQYF
TGTGCCAGCAGTCTACAGCGGGGGCACCAAGAGACCCAGTACTTC
>TRBJ2-7|.|.|TRBV27
CASSLSNSYEQYF
TGTGCCAGCAGTTTATCTAACTCCTACGAGCAGTACTTC
>TRBJ2-3|.|TRBD1|TRBV5-1
CASGQGSTDTQYF
TGCGCCAGCGGACAGGGTTCCACAGATACGCAGTATTTT
>TRBJ2-5|once|.|TRBV19
CASSIAPTYETQYF
TGTGCCAGTAGTATAGCCCCCACATATGAGACCCAGTACTTC
>TRBJ1-3|.|.|TRBV27
CASRDTGNTIYF
TGTGCCAGCCGGGACACAGGAAACACCATATATTTT
>TRBJ1-6|.|TRBD1|TRBV5-1
CASSLGAGQGNSPLHF
TGCGCCAGCAGCTTGGGGGCCGGACAGGGCAATTCACCCCTCCACTTT
>TRBJ1-4|.|TRBD1|TRBV7-8
CASSLTDRAEKLFF
TGTGCCAGCAGCCTAACGGACAGGGCTGAAAAACTGTTTTTT
>TRBJ2-5|many|.|TRBV21-1
CASSKEGPGARETQYF
TGTGCCAGCAGCAAAGAAGGCCCAGGGGCGAGAGAGACCCAGTACTTC